This passage covers 25 T cell receptor beta chains from one sample sequenced in a study of OX40 agonist ivuxolimab in advanced cancers. The method was immunoSEQ multiplex PCR; TCRdb's version includes in-frame clones alone and lacks a portion of them. Here the sample spans approximately 56,000 clones, 80% to 90% being singletons. Sample: CD4+ or CD8+ T cells sorted from blood, taken in a trial of the OX40 agonist ivuxolimab. The receptors stem from an adult with an advanced solid tumor such as melanoma, head and neck, liver or kidney cancer.

The chain is built from TRBV5-8 and TRBJ1-5; D may be TRBD1 (6 bases). Trimming shortened V by 3 bases and J by 1 base, and 11 bases separated the two germline ends. This CDR3 contains 15 residues. Per germline, CDR1 SGHTS and CDR2 YDEGEE. The CDR3 region has the DNA TGTGCCAGCAGCTACCAGGGGATAAGCAATCAGCCCCAGCATTTT. Protein product: CASSYQGISNQPQHF. Full variable domain (missing parts from reference TRBV5-8 and TRBJ1-5): EAGVTQSPTHLIKTRGQQATLRCSPISGHTSVYWYQQALGLGLQFLLWYDEGEERNRGNFPPRFSGRQFPNYSSELNVNALELEDSALYLCASSYQGISNQPQHFGDGTRLSIL.

The chain links TRBV9 to TRBJ2-5; 7 bases line up with TRBD2. This CDR3 is built from 16 residues. After removal of 4 bases from V and 7 bases from J, the junction contained 16 bases not matched to a gene. Germline values: CDR1 SGDLS, CDR2 YYNGEE. In DNA form, the CDR3 reads TGTGCCAGCAGCATTACGGGGGGAGTTCGGACGGGGACCCAGTACTTC. The encoded protein is CASSITGGVRTGTQYF.

This chain connects TRBV6-5 to TRBJ1-2, with 9 bases aligning to TRBD1. The CDR3 runs 15 residues. Germline CDR1 is MNHEY and CDR2 is SVGAGI. V was clipped by 7 bases and J by 4 bases; unmatched bases: 10. In nucleotides, the CDR3 is TGTGCCAGCACCCTAACCGGGACAGGGTTCTATGGCTACACCTTC. Its protein is CASTLTGTGFYGYTF.

The chain recombines TRBV6-1 with TRBJ1-5, with D hard to call. The CDR3 loop spans 15 amino acids. From germline, CDR1 is MNHNS and CDR2 SASEGT. Trimming took 1 base from V and 0 from J, leaving 7 bases between them. CDR3 nucleotide sequence: TGTGCCAGCAGTGAAGGAGCTTATAGCAATCAGCCCCAGCATTTT. It encodes CASSEGAYSNQPQHF.

This rearrangement joins TRBV19 to TRBJ1-2; no firm D call. Germline CDR1 LNHDA, CDR2 SQIVND (reference sequence). CDR3 length equals 13 residues. Trimming cost V 5 bases and J 2 bases, with 9 bases left between them. The DNA of the CDR3 is TGTGCCAGTAGTCCCGTCCAGAACTATGGCTACACCTTC. It translates to CASSPVQNYGYTF.

J is TRBJ2-2 and V is TRBV4-1; 8 positions agree with TRBD1. The germline V gene has CDR1 MGHRA and CDR2 YSYEKL. V lost 4 bases and J lost 5; bases outside the gene matches: 6. The CDR3 covers 15 residues. The CDR3 is CASSRTGFKTGELFF. For the CDR3, the DNA is TGCGCCAGCAGCCGGACAGGGTTTAAGACCGGGGAGCTGTTTTTT.

V gene TRBV28 combines with J gene TRBJ1-2; 11 bases agree with TRBD1. This CDR3 comprises 15 residues. After removal of 4 bases from V and 12 bases from J, the junction contained 13 bases not matched to a gene. CDR1 is MDHEN and CDR2 is SYDVKM in the germline V gene. The CDR3 DNA sequence: TGTGCCAGCAGTTACATGGACAGGGGGCGTTTATTCCACACCTTC. Its protein product is CASSYMDRGRLFHTF.

Only one count was recorded for this clone. For the CDR3, the DNA is TGTGCCAGCAGTCTCCTCACAGGGCCCTACGAGCAGTACTTC. This translates into CASSLLTGPYEQYF. This chain links TRBV28 with TRBJ2-7; D is possibly TRBD1 (6 bases). V dropped 5 bases and J dropped 2 bases, with 13 bases sitting between them. The CDR3 is 14 amino acids. Germline V gives CDR1 MDHEN, CDR2 SYDVKM.

This chain joins TRBV4-3 and TRBJ1-3; D unresolved. The CDR3 spans 14 residues. Per germline, CDR1 LGHNA and CDR2 YSLEER. Trimming removed 1 base from V and 4 bases from J, with 8 bases in between. The CDR3 DNA reads as TGCGCCAGCAGCCAAGGAGGCAGGGGAAACACCATATATTTT. This sequence encodes CASSQGGRGNTIYF.

The sample holds one count of this clone. V and J are TRBV28 and TRBJ2-7; 7 bases are a match to TRBD1. The CDR3 has 15 amino acids. Germline V gene data show CDR1 as MDHEN and CDR2 as SYDVKM. The ends lost 6 bases at V and 1 base at J; junction bases unmatched: 9. CDR3 bases: TGTGCCAGCAGCCCAGGGACAGTGCAATCCTACGAGCAGTACTTC. Its translation: CASSPGTVQSYEQYF.

The CDR3 sequence: CASTSTSGGRNNEQFF. CDR3 DNA: TGTGCCAGCACCTCGACTAGCGGGGGACGTAACAATGAGCAGTTCTTC. The rearrangement uses TRBV25-1 and TRBJ2-1; 12 nucleotides match TRBD2. CDR3 length: 16 amino acids. Germline V gives CDR1 MGHDK, CDR2 SYGVNS. V lost 7 bases to trimming and J lost 5 bases; unmatched junction nucleotides: 9. Supplemented by reference TRBV25-1 and TRBJ2-1, the full variable domain reads EADIYQTPRYLVIGTGKKITLECSQTMGHDKMYWYQQDPGMELHLIHYSYGVNSTEKGDLSSESTVSRIRTEHFPLTLESARPSHTSQYLCASTSTSGGRNNEQFFGPGTRLTVL.

The gene calls are TRBV7-9 and TRBJ2-1; 10 bases match TRBD1. The CDR3 spans 15 residues. The V gene end was trimmed by 5 bases and the J gene end by 7 bases; junction bases not matched to a gene: 8. The germline gives CDR1 SEHNR, CDR2 FQNEAQ (reference sequence). The CDR3 loop reads CASSLRDRGGNEQFF. The CDR3, as DNA: TGTGCCAGCAGCCTCCGGGACAGGGGTGGGAATGAGCAGTTCTTC.

The V and J genes are TRBV7-6 and TRBJ2-5; 11 bases map to TRBD2. From germline, CDR1 is SGHVS and CDR2 FNYEAQ. V dropped 0 bases and J dropped 1; count of bases not matched to a gene: 16. CDR3 length: 21 amino acids. The CDR3 nucleotides are TGTGCCAGCAGCTTAGCTAGCGGGAGGGCCGGTCGAGGGCTAATCCAAGAGACCCAGTACTTC. Translation gives CASSLASGRAGRGLIQETQYF. Full variable domain (outside the CDR3, taken from reference TRBV7-6 and TRBJ2-5): GAGVSQSPRYKVTKRGQDVALRCDPISGHVSLYWYRQALGQGPEFLTYFNYEAQQDKSGLPNDRFSAERPEGSISTLTIQRTEQRDSAMYRCASSLASGRAGRGLIQETQYFGPGTRLLVL.

This clone was found a few times. The identical CDR3 is also encoded by other nucleotide sequences in the sample. The chain links TRBV7-2 to TRBJ1-2; D is perhaps TRBD1 (5 bases). The CDR3 runs to 15 residues. Germline loops: CDR1 SGHTA, CDR2 FQGNSA. V gave up 6 bases and J gave up 0 bases, with 14 bases separating them. CDR3 loop: CASSPSGQANYGYTF. CDR3 DNA: TGTGCCAGCAGTCCCTCGGGGCAGGCTAACTATGGCTACACCTTC.

V and J are TRBV6-5 and TRBJ1-2; D is ambiguous. Germline V gene sequence: CDR1 MNHEY, CDR2 SVGAGI. The CDR3 is made up of 14 amino acids. V lost 6 bases and J 4 bases, leaving 15 bases between the germline ends. Here the CDR3 reads CASSPRREGYGYTF. The CDR3 DNA reads TGTGCCAGCAGCCCGAGGAGGGAGGGCTATGGCTACACCTTC.

This chain connects TRBV10-3 to TRBJ1-1; weak D call: TRBD1 (5 bases). The germline V gene encodes CDR1 ENHRY and CDR2 SYGVKD. The CDR3 sequence is 15 residues long. V was shortened by 6 bases and J by 5 bases, with 19 bases between the two germline ends. CDR3 coding DNA: TGTGCCATCAGGGGATTTGGTGGGGGTGCGACTGAAGCTTTCTTT. Protein: CAIRGFGGGATEAFF.

To note about this clone: This specimen includes other DNA sequences encoding the same CDR3. The chain recombines TRBV5-6 with TRBJ2-4, with D perhaps assigned TRBD1 or TRBD2 (7 bases each). Germline V gene lookup returns CDR1 SGHDT and CDR2 YYEEEE. This CDR3 has 15 residues. V was pared by 4 bases and J by 10 bases, with 21 bases between. CDR3 DNA: TGTGCCAGCAGCGGACAGAAGGCAGGGGGGGGTATTCAGTACTTC. It yields the protein CASSGQKAGGGIQYF. Using reference TRBV5-6 and TRBJ2-4 for the parts outside the CDR3, the full variable domain is DAGVTQSPTHLIKTRGQQVTLRCSPKSGHDTVSWYQQALGQGPQFIFQYYEEEERQRGNFPDRFSGHQFPNYSSELNVNALLLGDSALYLCASSGQKAGGGIQYFGAGTRLSVL.

The V gene is TRBV7-2, the J gene TRBJ2-1; D is perhaps TRBD2 (6 bases). Trimming stripped 6 bases from V and 9 bases from J, with 18 bases between. This CDR3 comprises 14 residues. In germline, CDR1 is SGHTA, CDR2 FQGNSA. The CDR3 DNA reads as TGTGCCAGCAGAGGCGGGACTCCCTGGGGTGAGCAGTTCTTC. Amino acid sequence: CASRGGTPWGEQFF.

The chain recombines TRBV29-1 with TRBJ2-1, with 9 bases identical to TRBD1. CDR3 length equals 14 residues. J gave up 9 bases and V 1 base, and 7 bases lay outside the gene matches. Germline CDR1 and CDR2: SQVTM and ANQGSEA. CDR3 bases: TGCAGCGTTGAAGGCAAGGGACAGGGCGGTGAGCAGTTCTTC. Its translation: CSVEGKGQGGEQFF.

V usage is TRBV2 and J usage is TRBJ1-2; TRBD1 matches 9 bases. Germline V lookup: CDR1 SNHLY, CDR2 FYNNEI. This CDR3 spans 14 amino acids. V was clipped by 6 bases and J by 4 bases; unmatched bases: 6. DNA for the CDR3: TGTGCCAGCAGCACAGGGGGCGCGGGCTATGGCTACACCTTC. Translating it yields CASSTGGAGYGYTF.

The DNA for the CDR3 is TGTGCCAGTAAATCAGAGTCTTGGAACACTGAAGCTTTCTTT. This translates into CASKSESWNTEAFF. This sequence joins TRBV19 and TRBJ1-1; D is unresolved. Germline values: CDR1 LNHDA, CDR2 SQIVND (reference sequence). V was shortened by 7 bases and J by 1 base, with 13 bases between the two germline ends. This CDR3 is built from 14 residues.

The chain is built from TRBV10-3 and TRBJ2-3, with D perhaps matching TRBD2 (6 bases). V was cut by 3 bases and J by 8 bases, with 15 bases left in between. Germline assignment: CDR1 ENHRY and CDR2 SYGVKD. This CDR3 comprises 14 residues. The CDR3 protein is CAISDRGGESTQYF. CDR3 DNA: TGTGCCATCAGTGATCGAGGCGGGGAGAGTACGCAGTATTTT.

The chain couples TRBV2 to TRBJ1-5; D possibly corresponds to TRBD1 (5 bases). In germline, CDR1 is SNHLY, CDR2 FYNNEI. The CDR3 length is 15 residues. Trimming removed 4 bases from V and 7 bases from J, with 17 bases in between. The CDR3 DNA sequence: TGTGCCAGCAGTGGAGGGAAAGGGACCGGGCAGCCCCAGCATTTT. It is translated as CASSGGKGTGQPQHF.

This clone turned up a few times. Sequence at one end of the junction differs from germline and may be a read error. The chain employs TRBV6-1 and TRBJ1-4; TRBD1 is a possible D gene (5 bases). The CDR3 is 15 amino acids. Germline V lookup: CDR1 MNHNS, CDR2 SASEGT. The CDR3 bases are TGTGCCAGCTCTGTGGGGGGGAACTCTAATCAAAAACTGTTTTTT. Translation gives CASSVGGNSNQKLFF.

The rearrangement joins TRBV23-1 to TRBJ2-1; 7 bases fit TRBD1. TRBV23-1 is noted as an ORF with a role that remains uncertain. V was clipped by 6 bases and J by 1 base; unmatched bases: 6. This CDR3 spans 15 amino acids. CDR3 coding DNA: TGCGCCAGCAGACGAGGGGGCGCATCCTACAATGAGCAGTTCTTC. This translates into CASRRGGASYNEQFF.